One and the same sample provided the 19 T cell receptor beta chains below, sequenced in a study of cytomegalovirus exposure and HLA in healthy donors. PCR employed 60 Vbeta and 13 Jbeta primers. The data were produced by immunoSEQ multiplex PCR, yet TCRdb's version contains in-frame clones alone and is incomplete. The sample records around 190,000 clones, 70% to 80% being singletons. Sequencing input: PBMCs. These receptors were collected from a woman aged 25 to 39 in good health and CMV-seropositive.

This chain uses TRBV10-3 with TRBJ1-1; the D gene is possibly TRBD1 (6 bases). V dropped 6 bases and J dropped 8 bases, with 19 bases sitting between them. From germline, CDR1 is ENHRY and CDR2 SYGVKD. The CDR3 length is 14 residues. DNA of the CDR3: TGTGCCATCAGCCAACTTGACAGGTGGAGGGAAGCTTTCTTT. It specifies CAISQLDRWREAFF.

The chain links TRBV6-1 to TRBJ2-2; 9 bases match TRBD1. V lost 1 base, J lost 6 bases, and 0 bases stayed unmatched. There are 14 residues in the CDR3. Germline CDR1 is MNHNS and CDR2 is SASEGT. CDR3 residues: CASSEGTGAGELFF. The CDR3 nucleotides read TGTGCCAGCAGTGAAGGGACAGGGGCCGGGGAGCTGTTTTTT.

The CDR3 here is CASSQDSGSSEQYF. The CDR3 DNA reads TGTGCCAGCAGCCAAGACAGTGGGTCGAGCGAGCAGTACTTC. V gene TRBV11-2 combines with J gene TRBJ2-7; D is perhaps TRBD1 (5 bases). The CDR3 runs 14 residues. The V gene lost 5 bases and the J gene lost 6 bases, with 17 bases spanning the gap. Germline V gene data show CDR1 as SGHAT and CDR2 as FQNNGV.

The chain links TRBV5-1 to TRBJ2-7; no reliable D call. The germline gives CDR1 SGHRS, CDR2 YFSETQ. V lost 0 bases to trimming and J lost 4 bases, with 5 bases between them. This CDR3 region has 12 residues. CDR3 sequence (DNA): TGCGCCAGCAGCTTGGAGAGTTACGAGCAGTACTTC. Protein product: CASSLESYEQYF.

The chain joins TRBV30 to TRBJ2-2; 13 bases align to TRBD2. V trimming: 5 bases; J trimming: 5 bases; junction bases outside the gene matches: 8. Germline values: CDR1 GTSNPN, CDR2 SVGIG (reference sequence). CDR3 length: 16 residues. CDR3 in DNA: TGTGCCTGGGATAGGACTAGCGGGAGTAGGACCGGGGAGCTGTTTTTT. It codes for CAWDRTSGSRTGELFF. Full variable domain (rest looked up from reference TRBV30 and TRBJ2-2): SQTIHQWPATLVQPVGSPLSLECTVEGTSNPNLYWYRQAAGRGLQLLFYSVGIGQISSEVPQNLSASRPQDRQFILSSKKLLLSDSGFYLCAWDRTSGSRTGELFFGEGSRLTVL.

The V call is TRBV9, the J call TRBJ1-2; D ambiguous. CDR1 is SGDLS, CDR2 YYNGEE, per germline. The CDR3 loop spans 13 amino acids. V was clipped by 0 bases and J by 14 bases, with 17 bases between them. The CDR3 spells CASSVDEGYGWTF. The CDR3 nucleotides are TGTGCCAGCAGCGTAGATGAGGGCTATGGCTGGACCTTC.

Only one count was recorded for this clone. The V call is TRBV28, the J call TRBJ2-1; 10 positions match TRBD2. Trimming cost V 5 bases and J 7 bases; bases outside gene matches: 14. The length of the CDR3 is 17 residues. Per germline, CDR1 MDHEN and CDR2 SYDVKM. CDR3 nucleotides: TGTGCCAGCAGTACCACCTTCATAGCGGGAGGTGGGAATGAGCAGTTCTTC. Protein product: CASSTTFIAGGGNEQFF.

The chain carries TRBV10-3 and TRBJ2-2; a weak D match, TRBD2 (6 bases). Germline V gene lookup returns CDR1 ENHRY and CDR2 SYGVKD. This CDR3 has 14 amino acids. Trimming took 2 bases from V and 7 from J, leaving 11 bases between them. CDR3 loop: CAISEAGRIGELFF. The CDR3 nucleotides read TGTGCCATCAGTGAGGCGGGACGGATCGGGGAGCTGTTTTTT.

The gene calls are TRBV5-1 and TRBJ2-3; 13 positions match TRBD2. This CDR3 is 18 amino acids long. V gave up 3 bases and J gave up 0 bases; unmatched junction bases: 7. Germline CDR1 is SGHRS and CDR2 is YFSETQ. The CDR3 bases are TGCGCCAGCAGCTCCGGACTAGCGGGGGTTACTAGCACAGATACGCAGTATTTT. Encoded protein: CASSSGLAGVTSTDTQYF.

This clone was counted once. The rearrangement links TRBV29-1 to TRBJ1-1, with D possibly being TRBD1 (5 bases). The germline gives CDR1 SQVTM, CDR2 ANQGSEA. CDR3 length: 12 residues. Trimming cost V 6 bases and J 7 bases, with 15 bases left between them. CDR3 DNA sequence: TGCAGCGTCACCACAGGAGCTGGTGAAGCTTTCTTT. It encodes CSVTTGAGEAFF.

The chain uses TRBV15 and TRBJ1-5, with D perhaps matching TRBD1 (6 bases). CDR1 and CDR2 from the germline V gene are LNHNV and YYDKDF (reference sequence). V was trimmed by 0 bases and J by 9 bases, leaving 12 bases between them. This CDR3 has 14 amino acids. The CDR3 nucleotides are TGTGCCACCAGCAGAGAAAAGCTAGGGGGGCCCCAGCATTTT. Translating it yields CATSREKLGGPQHF.

The CDR3 sequence: CASSLLAGEHEQYF. Here the CDR3 DNA reads TGTGCCAGCAGCTTGCTAGCGGGAGAGCACGAGCAGTACTTC. This chain joins TRBV5-6 and TRBJ2-7; 10 nucleotides match TRBD2. CDR1 is SGHDT and CDR2 is YYEEEE in the germline V gene. V lost 1 base, J lost 5 bases, and 3 bases stayed unmatched. CDR3 length: 14 residues. Full variable domain (outside the CDR3, taken from reference TRBV5-6 and TRBJ2-7): DAGVTQSPTHLIKTRGQQVTLRCSPKSGHDTVSWYQQALGQGPQFIFQYYEEEERQRGNFPDRFSGHQFPNYSSELNVNALLLGDSALYLCASSLLAGEHEQYFGPGTRLTVT.

The chain couples TRBV6-5 to TRBJ1-2; D unclear. Trimming shortened V by 3 bases and J by 8 bases, and 16 bases separated the two germline ends. CDR1 and CDR2 (germline): MNHEY, SVGAGI. The length of the CDR3 is 14 residues. The CDR3 DNA sequence: TGTGCCAGCAGTTATTCCGGGGAGCCCCGGGGCTACACCTTC. Its translation: CASSYSGEPRGYTF.

The chain couples TRBV27 to TRBJ2-2, with D hard to call. The V gene lost 4 bases and the J gene lost 1 base, with 7 bases spanning the gap. The CDR3 totals 14 residues. Looked up from germline, CDR1 is MNHEY and CDR2 is SMNVEV (reference sequence). The CDR3 is CASSYAVNTGELFF. In DNA, the CDR3 is TGTGCCAGCAGTTACGCGGTGAACACCGGGGAGCTGTTTTTT.

The chain recombines TRBV6-5 with TRBJ2-1; TRBD2 matches at 7 bases. The V and J ends lost 1 base and 8 bases, in that order; junction bases with no gene match: 5. Germline-derived CDR1 and CDR2 are MNHEY and SVGAGI. The CDR3 contains 14 residues. CDR3 sequence reads: CASSYFRGGDEQFF. CDR3 DNA sequence: TGTGCCAGCAGTTACTTTAGGGGAGGGGATGAGCAGTTCTTC.

This clone was recorded a few times. The rearrangement uses TRBV4-2 and TRBJ2-1; 7 bases map to TRBD2. Germline CDR1 reads LGHNA; CDR2 reads YNFKEQ. After removal of 0 bases from V and 5 bases from J, the junction contained 4 bases not matched to a gene. The CDR3 sequence is 15 residues long. The CDR3 DNA reads as TGTGCCAGCAGCCAAGATCGCCTAGCGGACAATGAGCAGTTCTTC. Residues: CASSQDRLADNEQFF.

The chain couples TRBV28 to TRBJ2-7; 7 bases align to TRBD1. Unmatched junction bases numbered 6, after V lost 7 bases and J lost 6 bases. Germline V lookup: CDR1 MDHEN, CDR2 SYDVKM. The CDR3 totals 12 residues. CDR3 nucleotides: TGTGCCAGCAAGACAGGGCCCCTCGAGCAGTACTTC. This gives the protein CASKTGPLEQYF. Filled out from reference TRBV28 and TRBJ2-7, the complete variable domain reads DVKVTQSSRYLVKRTGEKVFLECVQDMDHENMFWYRQDPGLGLRLIYFSYDVKMKEKGDIPEGYSVSREKKERFSLILESASTNQTSMYLCASKTGPLEQYFGPGTRLTVT.

This chain joins TRBV5-1 and TRBJ2-3, with TRBD2 identical over 15 bases. J gave up 4 bases and V 0 bases, and 3 bases lay outside the gene matches. CDR3 length: 17 residues. Germline loops: CDR1 SGHRS, CDR2 YFSETQ. CDR3 nucleotides: TGCGCCAGCAGCTTGGTGGGACTAGCGGGGGGTTCAGATACGCAGTATTTT. Its protein is CASSLVGLAGGSDTQYF.

J is TRBJ2-3 and V is TRBV30; 7 bases line up with TRBD2. V gave up 1 base and J gave up 1 base; unmatched junction bases: 2. The CDR3 runs to 14 residues. The germline CDR1 and CDR2 sequences are GTSNPN and SVGIG (reference sequence). The CDR3: CAWSAGGGTDTQYF. CDR3 sequence (DNA): TGTGCCTGGAGTGCGGGGGGAGGCACAGATACGCAGTATTTT.